The next 10 T cell receptor beta chains were all read from a single sample in a study of technical replicates of blood from several donors. The assay was immunoSEQ multiplex PCR, and TCRdb's table has in-frame clones only and misses some. Of more than 75,000 clones in the sample, 90% to 96% were seen once. The sample was T cells isolated from PBMCs. The receptors were sampled from a human donor in good health.

This chain links TRBV5-1 with TRBJ2-7; 9 bases match TRBD1. Unmatched junction bases numbered 10, after V lost 5 bases and J lost 1 base. From germline, CDR1 is SGHRS and CDR2 YFSETQ. This CDR3 has 16 amino acids. This chain's CDR3 is CASRPTGTGYSYEQYF. The CDR3 DNA reads TGCGCCAGCAGACCCACCGGGACAGGGTATTCCTACGAGCAGTACTTC.

The rearrangement links TRBV5-4 to TRBJ2-7; TRBD1 matches 7 bases. Germline lookup yields CDR1 SGHNT and CDR2 YYREEE (reference sequence). The CDR3 spans 12 residues. V was clipped by 3 bases and J by 3 bases; unmatched bases: 0. This CDR3 is CASSWDSYEQYF. The CDR3 DNA sequence: TGTGCCAGCAGCTGGGACAGCTACGAGCAGTACTTC.

The chain employs TRBV5-1 and TRBJ1-4; maybe TRBD1 (5 bases). The CDR3 sequence is 15 residues long. Trimming removed 2 bases from V and 7 bases from J, with 15 bases in between. The germline V gene has CDR1 SGHRS and CDR2 YFSETQ. The CDR3 spells CASSFMGTIGEKLFF. The CDR3 DNA reads as TGCGCCAGCAGCTTTATGGGGACTATTGGTGAAAAACTGTTTTTT.

The rearrangement uses TRBV6-8 and TRBJ2-2; 8 positions match TRBD2. Unmatched junction bases numbered 4, after V lost 2 bases and J lost 5 bases. Germline-derived CDR1 and CDR2 are MNHGY and SAAAGT. CDR3 size: 15 residues. The CDR3, as DNA: TGTGCCAGCAGTTACACTAGCGGAGCGACCGGGGAGCTGTTTTTT. Translation gives CASSYTSGATGELFF.

The table lists this clone with a count of one. This rearrangement joins TRBV9 to TRBJ1-2, with D perhaps matching TRBD1 (5 bases). Per germline, CDR1 SGDLS and CDR2 YYNGEE. The V gene lost 2 bases and the J gene lost 8 bases, with 13 bases spanning the gap. The CDR3 runs to 13 residues. The CDR3: CASSVLDIEGYTF. In DNA, the CDR3 is TGTGCCAGCAGCGTCCTGGACATCGAAGGCTACACCTTC. The variable domain in full, with the rest retrieved from reference TRBV9 and TRBJ1-2, is DSGVTQTPKHLITATGQRVTLRCSPRSGDLSVYWYQQSLDQGLQFLIQYYNGEERAKGNILERFSAQQFPDLHSELNLSSLELGDSALYFCASSVLDIEGYTFGSGTRLTVV.

The V and J genes are TRBV4-3 and TRBJ2-1, with TRBD2 matching 8 bases. V shed 4 bases and J 7 bases; nucleotides not matched to a gene: 12. Germline CDR1 and CDR2: LGHNA and YSLEER. This CDR3 has 16 amino acids. The CDR3 here is CASSLESGSVGNEQFF. The CDR3, as DNA: TGCGCCAGCAGCCTAGAAAGCGGGAGTGTAGGGAATGAGCAGTTCTTC.

The gene calls are TRBV4-3 and TRBJ1-1; 9 nucleotides agree with TRBD1. The trim removed 2 bases at V and 5 bases at J, leaving 9 bases unmatched. Germline V lookup: CDR1 LGHNA, CDR2 YSLEER. CDR3 length equals 16 residues. DNA for the CDR3: TGCGCCAGCAGCCAAACTTTACAGGGGGCATGGACTGAAGCTTTCTTT. Amino acids: CASSQTLQGAWTEAFF.

The V and J genes are TRBV19 and TRBJ2-1; D is undetermined. The CDR3 length is 14 residues. Trimming pared 2 bases from V and 3 bases from J, leaving 8 bases between. Germline CDR1 LNHDA, CDR2 SQIVND (reference sequence). CDR3 in amino acids: CASSIPTNYNEQFF. CDR3 sequence (DNA): TGTGCCAGTAGTATACCCACTAACTACAATGAGCAGTTCTTC.

V and J are TRBV5-1 and TRBJ2-7, with 10 nucleotides matching TRBD1. CDR1 SGHRS and CDR2 YFSETQ come from the germline V gene. With V trimmed by 4 bases and J by 3 bases, 4 bases remained unmatched. The CDR3 consists of 14 residues. The DNA for the CDR3 is TGCGCCAGCAGCCCCGGGACAGGGGTCTACGAGCAGTACTTC. This sequence encodes CASSPGTGVYEQYF.

The genes are TRBV6-1 and TRBJ1-2; D gene ambiguous. Deletions cut 3 bases from V and 3 bases from J, with 14 bases between. Germline V gene lookup returns CDR1 MNHNS and CDR2 SASEGT. The CDR3 covers 15 residues. CDR3 region: CASSDRGSLDYGYTF. The CDR3 nucleotides are TGTGCCAGCAGTGACCGGGGTTCTTTGGACTATGGCTACACCTTC.